A single sample gave rise to the 6 T cell receptor beta chains below, sequenced in a study of tumor and adjacent non-tumor tissue in lung cancer. The template was RNA from unsorted bulk tissue. This non-tumor lung sample came from over 3 cm beyond the tumor edge. A modified ARM-PCR protocol with three rounds of nested PCR amplified TCRbeta. TCRdb re-derived calls from the multiplex PCR reads in MiXCR, one entry per CDR3 protein. The repertoire has more than 85,000 distinct CDR3 sequences, about 63% of them found once; the top ten carry under 20%. Sample: distant non-tumor lung tissue. These receptors all come from a man in his sixties with non-small cell lung cancer.

In the case of this clonotype: The junction departs from the called germline gene at one end, perhaps through a read error. This chain uses TRBV7-9 with TRBJ2-1; no reliable D call. This CDR3 has 14 residues. Per the germline V gene, CDR1 is SEHNR and CDR2 is FQNEAQ (reference sequence). The CDR3: CVSTVGCSYNEQFF. CDR3 nucleotides: TGTGTCAGCACCGTAGGGTGCTCCTACAATGAGCAGTTCTTC.

Comment on this clonotype: A much more abundant neighbour one base away suggests this may be a read error. This chain joins TRBV11-3 and TRBJ1-4, with unresolved D. Germline V gene lookup returns CDR1 SGHNT and CDR2 YENEEA. The CDR3 consists of 15 residues. Trimming pared 1 base from V and 8 bases from J, leaving 14 bases between. For the CDR3, the DNA is TGTGCCAGCAGCTTAGGTTCCGGCCAGGCGGAAAAACTGTTTTTT. It specifies CASSLGSGQAEKLFF.

Points on this clonotype: This may be a read error, as it is one base from a much larger clone. V usage is TRBV6-1 and J usage is TRBJ2-3, with 10 nucleotides matching TRBD1. Germline V gene sequence: CDR1 MNHNS, CDR2 SASEGT. Losses at the gene ends were 7 bases for V and 6 bases for J; bases not matched to a gene: 7. The CDR3 spans 14 residues. The CDR3 nucleotides read TGTGCCAGCATCCTGACAGGGGGCAGGGATACGCAGTATTTT. This sequence encodes CASILTGGRDTQYF.

This clonotype was seen many times. The chain combines TRBV6-5 with TRBJ2-7; possible D gene TRBD2, 6 bases. The germline CDR1 and CDR2 sequences are MNHEY and SVGAGI. V dropped 7 bases and J dropped 0 bases, with 13 bases sitting between them. This CDR3 is built from 14 residues. The CDR3 protein is CASTLTSTSYEQYF. CDR3 in DNA: TGTGCCAGCACGCTCACTAGCACCTCCTACGAGCAGTACTTC.

The rearrangement uses TRBV7-9 and TRBJ2-1; tentatively, D is TRBD2 (6 bases). Germline CDR1 is SEHNR and CDR2 is FQNEAQ (reference sequence). Between the trimmed V and J ends, which lost 5 bases and 11 bases, there was a span of 13 bases. The CDR3 extends over 12 amino acids. The CDR3 protein is CASSKSGYKQFF. In DNA, the CDR3 is TGTGCCAGCAGCAAGAGCGGGTACAAGCAGTTCTTC.

This sequence joins TRBV4-2 and TRBJ2-4, with 7 bases matching TRBD2. Germline V gene data show CDR1 as LGHNA and CDR2 as YNFKEQ. CDR3 length: 15 residues. The V gene end was trimmed by 8 bases and the J gene end by 5 bases; junction bases not matched to a gene: 12. The CDR3, as DNA: TGTGCCAGCCCCACTATTTCTAGCGGAGAAAACATTCAGTACTTC. Translated, it gives CASPTISSGENIQYF.